This TCR beta chain was documented in a study of a mutant IDH1 vaccine in newly diagnosed glioma. Across the whole study: Beforehand, treatment had been radiotherapy, temozolomide, or both; the majority received both.

Trimming left V 0 bases short and J 3 bases short, with 9 bases between. Germline loops: CDR1 LNHDA, CDR2 SQIVND (reference sequence). The CDR3 is 14 residues long. Study-wide results and caveats: Vaccine-induced immune responses were detected in approximately 93% of patients.

Assay: immunoSEQ multiplex PCR; the TCRdb copy retains only in-frame clones and omits some. The sample contains about 94,000 clones, around nine tenths of which appear only once. Time point here: week 47, end of study. Vaccine doses each comprised 300 ug of mutant IDH1 20-mer peptide, with topical imiquimod. Each of the donors came in with new WHO grade 3 or 4 astrocytomas that were IDH1-mutant and ATRX-lost. A word on this clone: Its antigen is unidentified.

The source is a woman aged 50 to 60 with glioma. The source was PBMCs, collected from a glioma patient whose treatment included an IDH1 peptide vaccine. The chain employs TRBV19 and TRBJ2-7; tentatively, D is TRBD2 (5 bases). CDR3 protein: CASSIESGIYEQYF. In DNA form, the CDR3 reads TGTGCCAGTAGTATAGAGAGCGGTATCTACGAGCAGTACTTC.